The next 7 T cell receptor beta chains were all read from a single sample in a study of human T cells and chemical hapten exposure. Each CDR3 protein is one row after TCRdb ran MiXCR on the RACE reads. Of 60,000 to 70,000 distinct CDR3 sequences listed, over 9.5% were seen once; the top ten hold about 5.2%. Noted time point: pre-sensitization, week 0. Noted treatment: therapeutic diphenylcyclopropenone sensitization with weekly scalp DPC. This material consisted of whole blood, taken in connection with sensitization to the hapten diphenylcyclopropenone (DPC). These receptors came from a woman in her fifties or sixties with alopecia areata. Some clones in this sample may be carry-over from other donors' samples.

CDR3 in amino acids: CASSLPGQETQYF. DNA of the CDR3: TGTGCCAGCAGCTTACCAGGTCAAGAGACCCAGTACTTC. This chain links TRBV7-9 with TRBJ2-5; the D is unclear. V shed 2 bases and J shed 2 bases, with 6 bases lying between them. The CDR3 spans 13 residues. CDR1 and CDR2 (germline): SEHNR, FQNEAQ (reference sequence). Looking up the rest from reference TRBV7-9 and TRBJ2-5 gives the full variable domain: DTGVSQNPRHKITKRGQNVTFRCDPISEHNRLYWYRQTLGQGPEFLTYFQNEAQLEKSRLLSDRFSAERPKGSFSTLEIQRTEQGDSAMYLCASSLPGQETQYFGPGTRLLVL.

In DNA form, the CDR3 reads TGTGCCAGTACGCTCTCCTATAATTCACCCCTCCACTTT. Encoded protein: CASTLSYNSPLHF. The chain joins TRBV19 to TRBJ1-6, with D unresolved. V gave up 7 bases and J gave up 0 bases, with 4 bases separating them. Per the germline V gene, CDR1 is LNHDA and CDR2 is SQIVND (reference sequence). The length of the CDR3 is 13 residues.

This clonotype was seen at least ten times. The rearrangement links TRBV14 to TRBJ2-3; TRBD1 matches at 9 bases. Germline assignment: CDR1 SGHDN and CDR2 FVKESK. Trimming removed 6 bases from V and 4 bases from J; junction bases left unmatched: 2. CDR3 length: 13 amino acids. The CDR3 loop reads CASSRTGADTQYF. The CDR3 DNA is TGTGCCAGCAGTCGGACAGGGGCAGATACGCAGTATTTT. The whole variable domain, filled in from reference TRBV14 and TRBJ2-3, reads EAGVTQFPSHSVIEKGQTVTLRCDPISGHDNLYWYRRVMGKEIKFLLHFVKESKQDESGMPNNRFLAERTGGTYSTLKVQPAELEDSGVYFCASSRTGADTQYFGPGTRLTVL.

This clonotype was counted at least ten times. The rearrangement joins TRBV18 to TRBJ2-6; possibly TRBD1 or TRBD2 for D (5 bases each). Germline V gives CDR1 KGHSH, CDR2 LQKENI. The CDR3 extends over 16 amino acids. The ends were cut back, 2 bases at V and 3 bases at J, with 11 bases in the middle. CDR3 nucleotides: TGTGCCAGCTCACCATCCCGGGGCGGTGGGGCCAACGTCCTGACTTTC. Amino acids: CASSPSRGGGANVLTF.

This clonotype was seen a few times. V usage is TRBV30 and J usage is TRBJ1-1, with TRBD1 matching over 8 bases. V trimming: 8 bases; J trimming: 4 bases; junction bases outside the gene matches: 6. This CDR3 region has 12 residues. CDR1 and CDR2 from the germline V gene are GTSNPN and SVGIG (reference sequence). DNA of the CDR3: TGTGCCGAAAGGACAGGGAGCACTGAAGCTTTCTTT. Translated, it gives CAERTGSTEAFF.

To note about this clonotype: A much larger clone lies one base from this, so it may be a read error. The CDR3 is CASSLGSGTYNEQYF. The DNA for the CDR3 is TGTGCCAGCAGCTTAGGTAGTGGAACCTACAATGAGCAGTACTTC. This chain links TRBV7-2 with TRBJ2-1; no clear D gene. The assigned J gene may be wrong: the sequence end matches TRBJ2-7 better. The germline V gene has CDR1 SGHTA and CDR2 FQGNSA. The CDR3 length is 15 residues.

Only a few counts were recorded for this clonotype. The chain employs TRBV7-9 and TRBJ2-3; D remains unclear. Germline CDR1 is SEHNR and CDR2 is FQNEAQ (reference sequence). This CDR3 has 12 amino acids. V was trimmed by 1 base and J by 7 bases, leaving 6 bases between them. DNA of the CDR3: TGTGCCAGCAGCTTAGAGGGAAATACGCAGTATTTT. Translation: CASSLEGNTQYF.